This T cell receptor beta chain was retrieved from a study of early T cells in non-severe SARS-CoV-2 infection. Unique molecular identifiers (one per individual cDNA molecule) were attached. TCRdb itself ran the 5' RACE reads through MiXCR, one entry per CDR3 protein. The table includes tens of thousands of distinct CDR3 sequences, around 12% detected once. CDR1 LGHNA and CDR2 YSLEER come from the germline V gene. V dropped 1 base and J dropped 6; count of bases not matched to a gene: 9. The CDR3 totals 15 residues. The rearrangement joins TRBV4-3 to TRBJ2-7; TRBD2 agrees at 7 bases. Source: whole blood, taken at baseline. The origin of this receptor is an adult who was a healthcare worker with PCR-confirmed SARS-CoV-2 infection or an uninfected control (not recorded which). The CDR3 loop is CASSQGVRDYSEQYF. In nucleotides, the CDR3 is TGCGCCAGCAGCCAAGGCGTCAGGGACTATAGCGAGCAGTACTTC.